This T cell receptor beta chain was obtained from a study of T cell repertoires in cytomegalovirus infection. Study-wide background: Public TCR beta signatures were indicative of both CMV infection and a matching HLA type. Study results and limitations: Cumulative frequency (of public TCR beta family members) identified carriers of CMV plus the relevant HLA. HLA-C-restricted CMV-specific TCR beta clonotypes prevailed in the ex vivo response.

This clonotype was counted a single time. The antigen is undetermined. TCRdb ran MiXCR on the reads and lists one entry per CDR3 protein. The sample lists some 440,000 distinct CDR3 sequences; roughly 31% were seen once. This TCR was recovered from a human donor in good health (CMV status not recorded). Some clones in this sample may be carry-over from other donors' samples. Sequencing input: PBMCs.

The CDR3, as DNA: TGTGCCAGCAGTCGACAGGGGGGTTCACCCCTCCACTTT. This translates into CASSRQGGSPLHF. The rearrangement uses TRBV6-8 and TRBJ1-6, with 9 bases matching TRBD1. The V gene's germline CDR1 is MNHGY and CDR2 SAAAGT. The CDR3 is 13 residues long. V dropped 5 bases and J dropped 9; count of bases not matched to a gene: 2.